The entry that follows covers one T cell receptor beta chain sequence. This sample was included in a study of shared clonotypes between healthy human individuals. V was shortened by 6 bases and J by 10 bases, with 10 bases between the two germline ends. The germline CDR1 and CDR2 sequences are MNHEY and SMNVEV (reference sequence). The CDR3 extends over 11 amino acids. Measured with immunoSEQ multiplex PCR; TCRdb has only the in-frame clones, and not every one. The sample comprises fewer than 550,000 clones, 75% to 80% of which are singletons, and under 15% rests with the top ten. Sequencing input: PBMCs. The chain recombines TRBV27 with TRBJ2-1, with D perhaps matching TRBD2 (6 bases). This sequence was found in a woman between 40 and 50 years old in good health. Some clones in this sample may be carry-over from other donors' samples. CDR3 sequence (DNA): TGTGCCAGCAGGGGAGGCCCCGAGCAGTTCTTC. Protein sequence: CASRGGPEQFF.